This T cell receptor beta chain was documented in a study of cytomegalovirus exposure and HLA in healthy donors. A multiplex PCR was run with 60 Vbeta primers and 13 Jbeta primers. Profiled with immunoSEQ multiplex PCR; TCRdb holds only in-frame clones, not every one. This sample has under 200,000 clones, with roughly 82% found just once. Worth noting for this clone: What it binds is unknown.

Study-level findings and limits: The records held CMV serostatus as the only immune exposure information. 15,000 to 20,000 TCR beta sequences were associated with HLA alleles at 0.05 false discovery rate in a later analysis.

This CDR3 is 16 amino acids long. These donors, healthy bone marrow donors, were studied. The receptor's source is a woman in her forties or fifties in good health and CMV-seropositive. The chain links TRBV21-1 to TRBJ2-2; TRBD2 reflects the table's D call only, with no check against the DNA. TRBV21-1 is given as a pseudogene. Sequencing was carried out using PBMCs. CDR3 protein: CASSEGCGTNTGELFF. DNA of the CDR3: TGTGCCAGCAGCGAAGGATGCGGAACGAACACCGGGGAGCTGTTTTTT.